The 22 T cell receptor beta chains below all came from one sample that was sequenced in a study. Treg sorting used a CD4+CD25+CD127-/low gate. TCRdb re-called the 5' RACE reads through MiXCR, storing one row per CDR3 protein. The data hold over 45,000 distinct CDR3 sequences, with less than 30% observed a single time. Material for sequencing was tumor-infiltrating Tregs sorted from the breast tumor. These receptor sequences come from a female donor with breast cancer.

This clonotype has just a few counts. This rearrangement joins TRBV20-1 to TRBJ2-5; TRBD2 is a possible D gene (5 bases). V lost 3 bases and J 3 bases, leaving 5 bases between the germline ends. Germline-derived CDR1 and CDR2 are DFQATT and SNEGSKA (reference sequence). This CDR3 has 11 amino acids. The CDR3 DNA sequence: TGCAGTGCTAGCGGGGAAGAGACCCAGTACTTC. Protein sequence: CSASGEETQYF.

The V gene is TRBV6-1, the J gene TRBJ2-1, with D possibly being TRBD1 (7 bases). The CDR3 is 19 amino acids. The germline V gene encodes CDR1 MNHNS and CDR2 SASEGT. The V end was cut by 2 bases, the J end by 5 bases, with 25 bases between. The CDR3 DNA is TGTGCCAGCAGTGAACGGCCAGGGGGACTGGCCTTTAACCACAATGAGCAGTTCTTC. This sequence encodes CASSERPGGLAFNHNEQFF.

This clonotype was observed a handful of times. This chain joins TRBV10-2 and TRBJ2-5, with 8 bases aligning to TRBD2. Germline values: CDR1 WSHSY, CDR2 SAAADI. J lost 1 base, V lost 7 bases, and 8 bases had no gene match. The CDR3 is 15 amino acids. CDR3 nucleotides: TGCGCCAGCACGTGGGGCGGGGGGATCCAAGAGACCCAGTACTTC. Translation gives CASTWGGGIQETQYF.

The rearrangement uses TRBV3-1 and TRBJ2-3; the match to TRBD2 covers 10 bases. The CDR3 loop spans 15 amino acids. V was pared by 4 bases and J by 0 bases, with 1 base of the junction left unmatched. Germline values: CDR1 LGHDT, CDR2 YNNKEL (reference sequence). Here the CDR3 reads CASSPTSGSTDTQYF. CDR3 sequence (DNA): TGTGCCAGCAGCCCGACTAGCGGGAGCACAGATACGCAGTATTTT.

To note about this clonotype: The germline gene is not matched at one end of the junction; a read error may be the cause. The V gene is TRBV6-1, the J gene TRBJ1-1, with D unclear. CDR3 length equals 13 residues. Germline V lookup: CDR1 MNHNS, CDR2 SASEGT. In nucleotides, the CDR3 is TGTGCCAGCAGCGAAGAGGAATTTACTGAAGCTTTCTTT. This codes for CASSEEEFTEAFF.

The J gene is TRBJ1-4, the V gene TRBV29-1; perhaps TRBD1 as D (6 bases). Germline assignment: CDR1 SQVTM and CDR2 ANQGSEA. The CDR3 contains 13 residues. The V and J ends lost 6 bases and 5 bases respectively, with 13 bases between them. The DNA for the CDR3 is TGCAGCGTGACCGGGACACCGAATGAAAAACTGTTTTTT. Amino acids: CSVTGTPNEKLFF.

This chain links TRBV27 with TRBJ2-6; 9 bases line up with TRBD1. The CDR3 spans 19 residues. CDR1 is MNHEY and CDR2 is SMNVEV in the germline V gene (reference sequence). After removal of 5 bases from V and 1 base from J, the junction contained 12 bases not matched to a gene. CDR3 sequence (DNA): TGTGCCAGCAGTACGGACAGGGGAGCTACCAATTCTGGGGCCAACGTCCTGACTTTC. It specifies CASSTDRGATNSGANVLTF.

On this clonotype itself: Likely a read error: the CDR3 ends without its conserved phenylalanine or tryptophan. In DNA, the CDR3 is TGTGCCGGCGGCCAAGATTCGGGGACCCAGTACGTC. Its translation: CAGGQDSGTQYV. The gene calls are TRBV11-2 and TRBJ2-5, with D unresolved. Germline loops: CDR1 SGHAT, CDR2 FQNNGV. The CDR3 has 12 residues. The V end lost 11 bases, the J end lost 7 bases, and 17 bases lay between the germline ends.

The genes are TRBV20-1 and TRBJ1-1, with D tentatively TRBD1 (5 bases). The CDR3 has 15 residues. Germline CDR1 reads DFQATT; CDR2 reads SNEGSKA (reference sequence). Trimming removed 3 bases at V and 4 bases at J, with 18 bases between. As DNA, the CDR3 is TGCAGTGCTAGCCCTCCCCCGGGGGGGGGCACTGAAGCTTTCTTT. Translated, it gives CSASPPPGGGTEAFF.

The V call is TRBV29-1, the J call TRBJ2-7, with D perhaps TRBD1 (6 bases). This CDR3 has 13 amino acids. The V gene lost 6 bases and the J gene lost 3 bases, with 15 bases spanning the gap. CDR1 SQVTM and CDR2 ANQGSEA come from the germline V gene. The CDR3 DNA reads TGCAGCGTGGGGGCAGCCTCGGGCTACGAGCAGTACTTC. Translation: CSVGAASGYEQYF.

About this clonotype: This may stem from a read error, because a much larger clone lies one nucleotide away. The chain employs TRBV3-1 and TRBJ2-2, with D maybe TRBD2 (5 bases). V was shortened by 4 bases and J by 6 bases, with 12 bases between the two germline ends. The length of the CDR3 is 14 residues. Germline lookup yields CDR1 LGHDT and CDR2 YNNKEL (reference sequence). This chain's CDR3 is CASSLTNGAGELFF. The DNA of the CDR3 is TGTGCCAGCAGCCTGACTAACGGGGCCGGGGAGCTGTTTTTT.

This clonotype has a handful of counts. The genes are TRBV20-1 and TRBJ2-3; no reliable D call. The CDR3 runs to 15 residues. Trimming cost V 0 bases and J 1 base, with 11 bases left between them. Looked up from germline, CDR1 is DFQATT and CDR2 is SNEGSKA (reference sequence). The CDR3 DNA sequence: TGCAGTGCTAGAGATTTTTTTATGGGCACAGATACGCAGTATTTT. This gives the protein CSARDFFMGTDTQYF.

This clonotype was counted many times. This chain connects TRBV5-1 to TRBJ2-6; 7 positions agree with TRBD2. CDR1 SGHRS and CDR2 YFSETQ come from the germline V gene. Trimming cost V 3 bases and J 0 bases; bases outside gene matches: 9. The CDR3 totals 18 residues. The CDR3 nucleotides are TGCGCCAGCAGCTCCCGGCTAGCGGAGAACTCTGGGGCCAACGTCCTGACTTTC. Its translation: CASSSRLAENSGANVLTF.

With respect to this clonotype: Given a much more abundant clone one base away, this may be a read error. The chain uses TRBV20-1 and TRBJ2-5; D unclear. CDR1 DFQATT and CDR2 SNEGSKA come from the germline V gene (reference sequence). The CDR3 is made up of 12 amino acids. The CDR3 is CSASENQETRYF. CDR3 DNA: TGCAGTGCTAGCGAAAACCAAGAGACCCGGTACTTC.

This clonotype was seen ten or more times. V and J are TRBV9 and TRBJ2-3, with 8 bases aligning to TRBD2. The V gene's germline CDR1 is SGDLS and CDR2 YYNGEE. J was trimmed by 5 bases and V by 3 bases; bases with no gene match: 5. The length of the CDR3 is 14 residues. CDR3 nucleotide sequence: TGTGCCAGCAGCGCCCAAGCGGGGGTAGATACGCAGTATTTT. This sequence encodes CASSAQAGVDTQYF.

By frequency in the sample, this clonotype is medium-sized. The CDR3 loop is CASSPGTDPSGYTF. Here the CDR3 DNA reads TGTGCCAGCAGCCCCGGGACAGATCCCTCCGGCTACACCTTC. This chain uses TRBV7-9 with TRBJ1-2; 7 nucleotides agree with TRBD1. CDR1 SEHNR and CDR2 FQNEAQ come from the germline V gene (reference sequence). The CDR3 runs to 14 residues. J gave up 8 bases and V 5 bases, and 11 bases lay outside the gene matches.

In this sample, this clonotype turned up once. Given a much more abundant clone one base away, this may be a read error. The chain employs TRBV10-3 and TRBJ2-2, with unresolved D. Germline V gene sequence: CDR1 ENHRY, CDR2 SYGVKD. Trimming took off 5 bases at V and 5 bases at J, with 9 bases between the two ends. The CDR3 has 13 amino acids. CDR3 sequence (DNA): TGTGCCATCAGTTACCAGGATACCGGGGAGCTGTTTTTT. It translates to CAISYQDTGELFF.

This clonotype appeared many times. V is TRBV12-3 or TRBV12-4 and J is TRBJ2-1; TRBD2 agrees at 13 bases. Trimming at V came to 6 bases and at J to 2 bases, leaving 1 base not matched to a gene. This CDR3 has 15 amino acids. CDR3 in DNA: TGTGCCAGCAGCACTAGCGGGAGGGCCTACAATGAGCAGTTCTTC. Translated: CASSTSGRAYNEQFF.

As concerns this clonotype: A much larger clone differs from this one at a single base, so this may be a read error. The chain is built from TRBV12-3 or TRBV12-4 and TRBJ1-2; a weak D match, TRBD1 (6 bases). This CDR3 has 13 residues. V lost 1 base to trimming and J lost 8 bases, with 11 bases between them. Here the CDR3 reads CASSLVGAGGYTF. CDR3 bases: TGTGCCAGCAGTTTAGTGGGGGCCGGAGGCTACACCTTC.

The CDR3 DNA sequence: TGTGCCAACAGGAGGCAAGACGACTATGGCTACACCTTC. This sequence encodes CANRRQDDYGYTF. This chain connects TRBV6-1 to TRBJ1-2; perhaps TRBD1 as D (5 bases). Germline V CDR1 and CDR2: MNHNS, SASEGT. Trimming left V 10 bases short and J 3 bases short, with 15 bases between. The CDR3 has 13 amino acids.

This clonotype was recorded many times. This chain uses TRBV28 with TRBJ1-1; D is unresolved. This CDR3 comprises 13 residues. CDR1 and CDR2 from the germline V gene are MDHEN and SYDVKM. The V and J ends lost 6 bases and 4 bases respectively, with 12 bases between them. CDR3 DNA sequence: TGTGCCAGCAGCATGAAGTGGGGCACTGAAGCTTTCTTT. This gives the protein CASSMKWGTEAFF.

Regarding this clonotype: Possible read error: a much larger clone is one base away. The chain is built from TRBV5-1 and TRBJ2-1; the match to TRBD2 covers 8 bases. The CDR3 length is 16 residues. V was clipped by 4 bases and J by 5 bases; unmatched bases: 11. Looked up from germline, CDR1 is SGHRS and CDR2 is YFSETQ. CDR3 residues: CASSLSVGGGNNEQFF. As DNA, the CDR3 is TGCGCCAGCAGCCTGTCAGTCGGGGGGGGAAACAATGAGCAGTTCTTC. Together with reference TRBV5-1 and TRBJ2-1, the CDR3 gives the full variable domain: KAGVTQTPRYLIKTRGQQVTLSCSPISGHRSVSWYQQTPGQGLQFLFEYFSETQRNKGNFPGRFSGRQFSNSRSEMNVSTLELGDSALYLCASSLSVGGGNNEQFFGPGTRLTVL.